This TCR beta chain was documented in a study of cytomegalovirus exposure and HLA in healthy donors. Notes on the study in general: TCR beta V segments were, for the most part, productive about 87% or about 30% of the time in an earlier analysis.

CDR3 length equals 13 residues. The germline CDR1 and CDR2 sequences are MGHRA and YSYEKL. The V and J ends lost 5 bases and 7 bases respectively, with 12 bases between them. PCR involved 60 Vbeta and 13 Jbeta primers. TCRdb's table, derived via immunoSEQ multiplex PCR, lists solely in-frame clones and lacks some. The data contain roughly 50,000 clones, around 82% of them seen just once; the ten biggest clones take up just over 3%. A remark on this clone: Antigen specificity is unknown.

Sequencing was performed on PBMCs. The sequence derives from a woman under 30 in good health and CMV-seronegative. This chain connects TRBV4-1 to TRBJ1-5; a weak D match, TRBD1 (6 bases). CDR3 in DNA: TGCGCCAGCAGCGTCTACAGGGAGCAGCCCCAGCATTTT. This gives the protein CASSVYREQPQHF.